This entry lists 19 T cell receptor beta chains sequenced from one sample in a study of CD4 T cells in relation to SARS-CoV-2 and coronaviruses. The data were produced by immunoSEQ multiplex PCR, yet TCRdb's version contains in-frame clones alone and is incomplete. The profile shows about 59,000 clones, more than 80% of them singletons. Unexposed donor CD4+ T cells date from about 2011-2018, before the COVID-19 pandemic. The source material was memory CD4+ T cells from PBMCs. The source is a human donor in good health.

The chain links TRBV12-3 or TRBV12-4 to TRBJ1-1; D unresolved. Trimming shortened V by 3 bases and J by 5 bases, and 7 bases separated the two germline ends. CDR3 length equals 12 residues. The CDR3 protein is CASSFKATEAFF. CDR3 bases: TGTGCCAGCAGTTTCAAAGCAACTGAAGCTTTCTTT.

This rearrangement joins TRBV29-1 to TRBJ2-1; D possibly corresponds to TRBD2 (6 bases). Germline loops: CDR1 SQVTM, CDR2 ANQGSEA. V was pared by 4 bases and J by 2 bases, with 9 bases between. The CDR3 totals 13 residues. The CDR3 DNA follows: TGCAGCGTTGGCGGGAAGACCTACAATGAGCAGTTCTTC. It is translated as CSVGGKTYNEQFF.

The chain carries TRBV29-1 and TRBJ2-1; D ambiguous. This CDR3 contains 15 residues. V gave up 4 bases and J gave up 0 bases, with 13 bases separating them. Germline V lookup: CDR1 SQVTM, CDR2 ANQGSEA. As DNA, the CDR3 is TGCAGCGTTGGGGATGGCTCCTACTCCTACAATGAGCAGTTCTTC. It encodes CSVGDGSYSYNEQFF.

This rearrangement joins TRBV5-1 to TRBJ1-2, with TRBD1 as a possible D gene (6 bases). The germline V gene has CDR1 SGHRS and CDR2 YFSETQ. The CDR3 totals 15 residues. Trimming took 0 bases from V and 0 from J, leaving 9 bases between them. The CDR3 coding sequence is TGCGCCAGCAGCTTGGAGTCAGGGGCTAACTATGGCTACACCTTC. This codes for CASSLESGANYGYTF. Complete variable domain (other parts from reference TRBV5-1 and TRBJ1-2): KAGVTQTPRYLIKTRGQQVTLSCSPISGHRSVSWYQQTPGQGLQFLFEYFSETQRNKGNFPGRFSGRQFSNSRSEMNVSTLELGDSALYLCASSLESGANYGYTFGSGTRLTVV.

The chain combines TRBV28 with TRBJ2-1; 14 nucleotides match TRBD2. The CDR3 runs 15 residues. Germline CDR1 reads MDHEN; CDR2 reads SYDVKM. The V and J ends lost 6 bases and 5 bases, in that order; junction bases with no gene match: 3. This CDR3 reads CASSGTSGSHNEQFF. The CDR3 bases are TGTGCCAGCAGCGGGACTAGCGGGAGTCACAATGAGCAGTTCTTC. The full variable domain, its missing parts supplied by reference TRBV28 and TRBJ2-1, is DVKVTQSSRYLVKRTGEKVFLECVQDMDHENMFWYRQDPGLGLRLIYFSYDVKMKEKGDIPEGYSVSREKKERFSLILESASTNQTSMYLCASSGTSGSHNEQFFGPGTRLTVL.

The chain combines TRBV7-9 with TRBJ2-7; 10 positions agree with TRBD1. Germline V lookup: CDR1 SEHNR, CDR2 FQNEAQ (reference sequence). Trimming took 3 bases from V and 6 from J; bases not matched to a gene: 5. The CDR3 contains 14 residues. CDR3 protein: CASSFGQGVVEQYF. CDR3 coding DNA: TGTGCCAGCAGCTTCGGACAGGGGGTAGTCGAGCAGTACTTC.

There are a few counts of this clone. This chain connects TRBV6-5 to TRBJ2-7; 10 bases agree with TRBD2. Germline V gene sequence: CDR1 MNHEY, CDR2 SVGAGI. The CDR3 is 15 amino acids. After removal of 4 bases from V and 3 bases from J, the junction contained 6 bases not matched to a gene. CDR3 amino acids: CASSSATSGRYEQYF. The CDR3 DNA reads TGTGCCAGCAGTTCCGCGACTAGCGGGCGCTACGAGCAGTACTTC.

The chain employs TRBV19 and TRBJ1-2; TRBD1 agrees at 7 bases. CDR1 and CDR2 from the germline V gene are LNHDA and SQIVND (reference sequence). This CDR3 contains 14 residues. Trimming at V came to 6 bases and at J to 5 bases, leaving 9 bases not matched to a gene. The CDR3 loop reads CASRSRGRGYGYTF. The CDR3, as DNA: TGTGCCAGTAGGTCAAGGGGGCGCGGGTATGGCTACACCTTC.

This clone occurred once. The V and J genes are TRBV6-1 and TRBJ2-7; D is uncertain. The CDR3 consists of 11 residues. Germline V gene data show CDR1 as MNHNS and CDR2 as SASEGT. Trimming shortened V by 0 bases and J by 6 bases, and 3 bases separated the two germline ends. CDR3 loop: CASSEAIEQYF. CDR3 nucleotide sequence: TGTGCCAGCAGTGAAGCTATCGAGCAGTACTTC.

The chain links TRBV29-1 to TRBJ2-1; 8 nucleotides line up with TRBD1. There are 14 residues in the CDR3. J was trimmed by 5 bases and V by 8 bases; bases with no gene match: 11. CDR1 and CDR2 from the germline V gene are SQVTM and ANQGSEA. This chain's CDR3 is CSSGGPGGNNEQFF. In nucleotides, the CDR3 is TGCAGCTCAGGTGGGCCAGGGGGCAACAATGAGCAGTTCTTC.

This clone was found once. The rearrangement joins TRBV13 to TRBJ1-6, with TRBD1 matching 9 bases. V gave up 3 bases and J gave up 10 bases; unmatched junction bases: 10. Germline V gene data show CDR1 as PRHDT and CDR2 as FYEKMQ (reference sequence). The CDR3 spans 16 residues. The CDR3 DNA follows: TGTGCCAGCAGCTTCCGTCCGGGACAGGGAACCTCACCCCTCCACTTT. Translated: CASSFRPGQGTSPLHF.

This clone was counted between two and nine times. This sequence joins TRBV25-1 and TRBJ1-3, with D possibly matching TRBD1 (5 bases). V shed 7 bases and J shed 7 bases, with 8 bases lying between them. The CDR3 runs to 11 residues. Germline assignment: CDR1 MGHDK and CDR2 SYGVNS. CDR3 in amino acids: CASTWDNTIYF. In nucleotides, the CDR3 is TGTGCCAGCACCTGGGACAACACCATATATTTT.

The chain recombines TRBV10-1 with TRBJ2-3; 10 bases are shared with TRBD2. V lost 4 bases, J lost 10 bases, and 11 bases stayed unmatched. The germline V gene encodes CDR1 WNHNN and CDR2 SYGVQD (reference sequence). The length of the CDR3 is 15 residues. CDR3 amino acids: CASSGSGRAGLPQYF. The CDR3, as DNA: TGCGCCAGCAGTGGAAGCGGGAGGGCCGGGCTACCGCAGTATTTT.

The genes are TRBV3-1 (or the pseudogene TRBV3-2) and TRBJ2-7; D uncertain. Germline V gene lookup returns CDR1 LGHDT and CDR2 YNNKEL (reference sequence). CDR3 length equals 16 residues. Trimming took off 0 bases at V and 4 bases at J, with 16 bases between the two ends. The CDR3 spells CASSQELAGPQYEQYF. The CDR3 DNA sequence: TGTGCCAGCAGCCAAGAATTGGCAGGCCCTCAATACGAGCAGTACTTC.

This clone has only a few counts. The chain couples TRBV5-4 to TRBJ1-1; TRBD1 agrees at 8 bases. V shed 0 bases, J shed 5 bases, and the junction held 6 bases outside the gene matches. CDR3 length: 15 residues. Germline CDR1 reads SGHNT; CDR2 reads YYREEE (reference sequence). CDR3: CASSLGDRQGTEAFF. The DNA of the CDR3 is TGTGCCAGCAGCTTGGGGGACCGACAGGGGACTGAAGCTTTCTTT. The whole variable domain, filled in from reference TRBV5-4 and TRBJ1-1, reads ETGVTQSPTHLIKTRGQQVTLRCSSQSGHNTVSWYQQALGQGPQFIFQYYREEENGRGNFPPRFSGLQFPNYSSELNVNALELDDSALYLCASSLGDRQGTEAFFGQGTRLTVV.

The chain combines TRBV9 with TRBJ2-5, with TRBD2 as a possible D gene (6 bases). From germline, CDR1 is SGDLS and CDR2 YYNGEE. V lost 0 bases, J lost 4 bases, and 13 bases lay in between. The length of the CDR3 is 15 residues. The CDR3 region has the DNA TGTGCCAGCAGCGTAGGGTCTAGCGTGCGAGAGACCCAGTACTTC. Its translation is CASSVGSSVRETQYF.

The chain has TRBV19 and TRBJ2-5; 9 bases map to TRBD2. Trimming at V came to 3 bases and at J to 3 bases, leaving 5 bases not matched to a gene. This CDR3 has 15 residues. From germline, CDR1 is LNHDA and CDR2 SQIVND (reference sequence). CDR3 bases: TGTGCCAGTAGTATGGGGCCTAGCGGGAAAGAGACCCAGTACTTC. It codes for CASSMGPSGKETQYF.

This clone has just one count. The V and J genes are TRBV18 and TRBJ2-7; D tentatively fits TRBD1 or TRBD2 (5 bases each). The CDR3 sequence is 14 residues long. Germline loops: CDR1 KGHSH, CDR2 LQKENI. The germline V and J ends were trimmed by 6 bases and 6 bases, with 18 bases remaining between them. The CDR3 bases are TGTGCCAGCTCTCGGCAGGGAGAAGACTTCGAGCAGTACTTC. It translates to CASSRQGEDFEQYF.

The chain has TRBV5-6 and TRBJ2-7; D perhaps matches TRBD1 (5 bases). In germline, CDR1 is SGHDT, CDR2 YYEEEE. Trimming removed 4 bases at V and 3 bases at J, with 17 bases between. This CDR3 is built from 15 residues. The CDR3 DNA reads as TGTGCCAGCAGCCCGAGAGACAGAGACCTCTACGAGCAGTACTTC. It specifies CASSPRDRDLYEQYF.